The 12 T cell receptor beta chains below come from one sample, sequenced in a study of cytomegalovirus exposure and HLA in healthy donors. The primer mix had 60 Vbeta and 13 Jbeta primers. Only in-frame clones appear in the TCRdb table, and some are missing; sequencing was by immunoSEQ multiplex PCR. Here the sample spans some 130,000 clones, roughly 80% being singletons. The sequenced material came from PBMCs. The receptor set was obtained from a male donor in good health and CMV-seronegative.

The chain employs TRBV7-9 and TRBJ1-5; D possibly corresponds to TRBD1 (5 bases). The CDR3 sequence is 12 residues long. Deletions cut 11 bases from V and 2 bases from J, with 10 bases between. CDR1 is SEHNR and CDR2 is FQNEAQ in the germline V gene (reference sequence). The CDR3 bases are TGTGCCGGGGCGGGGGGCAATCAGCCCCAGCATTTT. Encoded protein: CAGAGGNQPQHF.

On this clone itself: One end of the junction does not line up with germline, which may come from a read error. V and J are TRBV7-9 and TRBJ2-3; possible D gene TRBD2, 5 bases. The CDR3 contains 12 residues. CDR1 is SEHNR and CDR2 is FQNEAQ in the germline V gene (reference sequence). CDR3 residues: CSSSSFSGEQYF. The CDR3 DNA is TGTTCCAGCAGCTCATTCTCCGGGGAGCAGTATTTT.

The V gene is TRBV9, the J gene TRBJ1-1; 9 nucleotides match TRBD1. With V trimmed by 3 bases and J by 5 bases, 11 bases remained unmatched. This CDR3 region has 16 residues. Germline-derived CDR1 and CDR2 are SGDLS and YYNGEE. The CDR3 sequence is CASSAGQGIMGTEAFF. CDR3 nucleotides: TGTGCCAGCAGCGCCGGACAGGGGATAATGGGGACTGAAGCTTTCTTT.

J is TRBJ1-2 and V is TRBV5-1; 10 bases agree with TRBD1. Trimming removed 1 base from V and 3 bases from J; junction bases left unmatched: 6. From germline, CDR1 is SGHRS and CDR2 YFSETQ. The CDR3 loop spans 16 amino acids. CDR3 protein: CASSLRDRGHDYGYTF. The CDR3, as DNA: TGCGCCAGCAGCTTGCGAGACAGGGGGCACGACTATGGCTACACCTTC.

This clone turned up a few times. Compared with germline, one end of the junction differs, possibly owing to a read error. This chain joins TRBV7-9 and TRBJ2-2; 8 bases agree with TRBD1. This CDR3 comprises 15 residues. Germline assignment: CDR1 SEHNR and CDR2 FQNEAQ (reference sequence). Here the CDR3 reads CSSSLADRAGGELFF. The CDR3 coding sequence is TGTTCCAGCAGCTTAGCGGACAGGGCAGGCGGGGAGCTGTTTTTT.

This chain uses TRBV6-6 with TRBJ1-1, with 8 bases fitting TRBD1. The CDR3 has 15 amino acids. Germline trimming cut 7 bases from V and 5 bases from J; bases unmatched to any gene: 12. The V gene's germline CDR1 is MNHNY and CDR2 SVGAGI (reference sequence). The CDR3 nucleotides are TGTGCCAGCATCCCTACCGGGACAGGAATAACTGAAGCTTTCTTT. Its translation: CASIPTGTGITEAFF.

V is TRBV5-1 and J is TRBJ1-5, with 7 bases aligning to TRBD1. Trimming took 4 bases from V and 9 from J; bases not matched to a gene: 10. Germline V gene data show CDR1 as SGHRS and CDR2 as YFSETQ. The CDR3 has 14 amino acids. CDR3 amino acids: CASSPGQAMGPQHF. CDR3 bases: TGCGCCAGCAGCCCCGGACAGGCTATGGGGCCCCAGCATTTT.

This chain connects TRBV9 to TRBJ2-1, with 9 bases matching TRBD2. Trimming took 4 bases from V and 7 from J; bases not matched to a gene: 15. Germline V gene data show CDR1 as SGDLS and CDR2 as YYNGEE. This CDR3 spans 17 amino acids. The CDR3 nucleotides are TGTGCCAGCAGCCCCAGACCACTTAGCGGGGGATCGAATGAGCAGTTCTTC. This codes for CASSPRPLSGGSNEQFF.

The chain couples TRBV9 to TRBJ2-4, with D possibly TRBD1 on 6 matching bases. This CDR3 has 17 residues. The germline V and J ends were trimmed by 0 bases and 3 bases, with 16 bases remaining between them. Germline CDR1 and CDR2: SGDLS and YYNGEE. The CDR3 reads CASSVDPPQGSKNIQYF. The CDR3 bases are TGTGCCAGCAGCGTAGACCCCCCACAGGGTAGCAAAAACATTCAGTACTTC.

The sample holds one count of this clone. The CDR3 region is CASSPKDRGGVDEQFF. For the CDR3, the DNA is TGTGCCAGCAGCCCCAAGGACAGGGGTGGGGTGGATGAGCAGTTCTTC. This chain links TRBV5-5 with TRBJ2-1, with 9 bases identical to TRBD1. The CDR3 runs 16 residues. Germline CDR1 and CDR2: SGHKS and YYEKEE (reference sequence). After removal of 4 bases from V and 8 bases from J, the junction contained 13 bases not matched to a gene.

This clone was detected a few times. The CDR3 DNA reads as TGTGCCATCAAGATAGAGGGGGCGAAATACGAGCAGTACTTC. Protein product: CAIKIEGAKYEQYF. V and J are TRBV10-3 and TRBJ2-7; 7 nucleotides match TRBD1. Trimming cost V 7 bases and J 4 bases; bases outside gene matches: 10. This CDR3 spans 14 amino acids. Germline V gene lookup returns CDR1 ENHRY and CDR2 SYGVKD.

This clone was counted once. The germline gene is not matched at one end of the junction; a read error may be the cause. The CDR3 sequence: CASSEGEAGRRVF. The CDR3 DNA is TGTGCCAGCAGTGAAGGGGAGGCGGGACGGAGAGTCTTC. The chain uses TRBV2 and TRBJ2-1, with D perhaps TRBD2 (6 bases). Per the germline V gene, CDR1 is SNHLY and CDR2 is FYNNEI. There are 13 residues in the CDR3.